The clone carrying this T cell receptor (beta chain) showed up many times. Its antigen remains unknown. Libraries of TCR beta came from iRepertoire HTBI primers plus Arm-PCR of CDR3 regions. A single record per CDR3 protein comes from TCRdb applying MiXCR to the multiplex PCR reads. The table includes under 300,000 distinct CDR3 sequences, 15% to 20% detected once. Time point reported: newly diagnosed GD, antithyroid drugs for less than 3 months. The TCR library was prepared using RNA isolated from PBMCs. Germline CDR1 DFQATT, CDR2 SNEGSKA (reference sequence). The CDR3 loop spans 13 amino acids. V lost 1 base and J 6 bases, leaving 12 bases between the germline ends. This specimen comes from a study of regulatory T cells in long-lasting Graves disease. The wider study: Antithyroid drug use was under 3 months in newly diagnosed Graves' patients. The study's findings and limits: Sample size, which was small, may have reduced accuracy. It was in persistent disease that TRBV28, TRBJ1-2 and TRBJ2-5 were favored.

The clonotype was recovered from a female donor with Graves disease. The chain couples TRBV20-1 to TRBJ1-2; D perhaps matches TRBD1 (6 bases). Sequenced material: peripheral blood mononuclear cells (PBMCs), taken at new diagnosis, from a patient treated with antithyroid drugs. The CDR3 region is CSARVGGADGYTF. As DNA, the CDR3 is TGCAGTGCTAGAGTGGGGGGCGCAGATGGCTACACCTTC.